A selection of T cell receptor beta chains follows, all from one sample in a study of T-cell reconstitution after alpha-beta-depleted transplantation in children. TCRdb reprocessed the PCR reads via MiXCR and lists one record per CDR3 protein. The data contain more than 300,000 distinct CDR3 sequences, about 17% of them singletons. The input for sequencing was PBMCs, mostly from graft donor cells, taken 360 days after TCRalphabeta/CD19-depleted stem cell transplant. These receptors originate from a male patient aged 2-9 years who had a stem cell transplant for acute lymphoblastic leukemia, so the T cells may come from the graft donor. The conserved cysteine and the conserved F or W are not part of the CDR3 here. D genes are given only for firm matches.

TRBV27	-	ASRPHPQGPISTDTQY
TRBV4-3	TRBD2	ASSQDSPTSGRAGYNEQF
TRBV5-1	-	ASSPGTGRGDEQY
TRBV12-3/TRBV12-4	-	ASSLGANNEQF
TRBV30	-	AWSVLAPEQY
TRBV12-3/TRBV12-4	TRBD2	ASSRLAANEQF
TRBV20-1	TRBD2	SARGPSGRAGEQF
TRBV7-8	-	ASSLGSWAAANTGELF
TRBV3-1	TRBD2	ASSPTFVAGPQETQY
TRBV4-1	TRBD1	ASSYDRAPNTEAF
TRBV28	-	ASSFLGPSTDTQY
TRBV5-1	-	ASSPRRDGHNEQF
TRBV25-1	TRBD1	ASSVGTGGYTEAF
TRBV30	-	AWSISNEQF
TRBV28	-	ASSSPGRTEAF
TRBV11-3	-	ASSLERPLLDEQY
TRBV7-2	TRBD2	ASSLLLAVTDTQY
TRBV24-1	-	ATSDWLGSRACTDTQY
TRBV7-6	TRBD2	ASSGNLLLTSGTGELF
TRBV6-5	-	ASITGPNYGYT
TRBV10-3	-	AISGTSREETQY
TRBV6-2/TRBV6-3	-	ASSYFGWSGYNEQF